This is a list of T cell receptor beta chains from one sample in a study of tumor-infiltrating lymphocytes in primary liver carcinoma. TCRdb called the multiplex PCR reads again in MiXCR, with one record for every CDR3 protein. The repertoire includes fewer than 200,000 distinct CDR3 sequences, about 85% of them detected once, and 15% to 20% sits in the top ten. The sequenced sample was tumor tissue from primary liver carcinoma. These TCRs come from a man in his forties with primary liver carcinoma and hepatitis B virus infection. CDR3s include the opening cysteine and the closing phenylalanine or tryptophan. The D gene is left open where the match is weak. The size entry is marked missing in some rows and otherwise reads once, few, many or a size class.

j_gene | v_gene | d_gene | abundance | CDR3aa | CDR3nt
TRBJ1-5 | TRBV7-9 | - | - | CASRFGSSLNQAQHF | TGTGCCAGCAGATTTGGGTCTTCCTTGAATCAGGCCCAGCATTTT
TRBJ2-5 | TRBV4-1 | - | - | CASSWPVGETQYF | TGCGCCAGCAGCTGGCCGGTAGGGGAGACTCAGTACTTC
TRBJ2-7 | TRBV13 | - | - | CASSLGGERGGELYF | TGTGCCAGCAGCTTAGGGGGTGAGAGGGGCGGCGAGCTGTACTTC
TRBJ2-6 | TRBV11-2 | - | - | CATQRPRSGANIMTF | TGTGCCACTCAGCGGCCGCGCTCTGGGGCCAACATCATGACTTTC
TRBJ2-3 | TRBV12-5 | - | - | CVSAVTTSIDTQYF | TGTGTTAGTGCGGTCACAACTAGCATAGATACGCAGTATTTT
TRBJ2-7 | TRBV6-5 | TRBD1 | - | CVSSFGQGRAYEQYF | TGTGTCAGTAGTTTTGGACAGGGAAGAGCCTACGAGCAGTACTTC
TRBJ2-1 | TRBV12-3/TRBV12-4 | - | - | CASGLALSSYNEQFF | TGTGCCAGCGGTTTAGCTCTCAGCTCATACAATGAGCAGTTCTTC
TRBJ2-5 | TRBV5-4 | TRBD2 | - | CASGPGGGETLYF | TGTGCCAGCGGCCCGGGAGGGGGAGAGACCCTGTACTTC
TRBJ2-2 | TRBV11-1 | - | - | CGSSLSGVNTGELSF | TGTGGAAGCAGCCTTAGCGGAGTGAACACCGGGGAGCTGTCTTTT
TRBJ2-5 | TRBV6-2/TRBV6-3 | - | - | CASSYGSAGGWGQTQYF | TGTGCCAGCAGTTATGGTTCAGCAGGAGGATGGGGACAAACCCAGTACTTC
TRBJ2-7 | TRBV11-2 | - | - | CASSLEPSRSWVEQYF | TGTGCCAGCAGCTTAGAACCTAGCAGGAGTTGGGTCGAACAGTACTTC
TRBJ2-1 | TRBV4-1 | - | - | CASRQADLVSEQFF | TGCGCCAGCCGACAAGCGGATTTAGTAAGTGAGCAGTTCTTC
TRBJ2-7 | TRBV29-1 | TRBD2 | - | CSVGGTSGILNEQCF | TGCAGCGTTGGGGGGACTAGCGGGATTCTCAACGAGCAGTGCTTC
TRBJ2-1 | TRBV14 | TRBD2 | - | CASSVLAGWVNNEHFF | TGTGCCAGCAGTGTCCTAGCGGGATGGGTAAACAATGAGCACTTCTTC
TRBJ2-3 | TRBV29-1 | - | - | CSAMLGGDTHYF | TGCAGCGCCATGTTGGGGGGAGATACGCATTATTTT
TRBJ2-1 | TRBV12-3/TRBV12-4 | - | - | CASSLGRDNDQFF | TGTGCCAGCAGTTTGGGCAGAGACAATGATCAGTTCTTC
TRBJ1-6 | TRBV12-3/TRBV12-4 | TRBD1 | - | CASSVAPGQGGSHLHF | TGTGCCAGCAGTGTAGCTCCGGGACAGGGAGGTTCACACCTCCACTTT
TRBJ1-2 | TRBV6-2/TRBV6-3 | TRBD1 | - | CASSAWTGLRGYTF | TGTGCCAGCAGTGCCTGGACAGGCCTGCGGGGCTACACCTTC
TRBJ2-1 | TRBV4-2 | TRBD2 | - | CASSHGSSGNYNEQFF | TGTGCCAGTAGCCACGGGAGCAGCGGGAACTACAATGAGCAGTTCTTC
TRBJ2-7 | TRBV6-2/TRBV6-3 | TRBD2 | - | CASSYRAGGTSRPYEHYF | TGTGCCAGTAGTTACAGAGCGGGAGGGACATCCCGACCCTACGAGCACTACTTC
TRBJ2-3 | TRBV6-1 | - | - | CASNLGDMQYF | TGTGCCAGCAATCTCGGAGATATGCAGTATTTT
TRBJ2-1 | TRBV14 | - | - | CARSAAAEWVNNEQFF | TGTGCCAGAAGTGCCGCAGCGGAATGGGTAAACAATGAGCAGTTCTTC
TRBJ1-4 | TRBV19 | TRBD1 | - | CASSPGTGQGYEKLFF | TGTGCCAGTAGCCCCGGGACAGGCCAGGGGTATGAAAAACTGTTTTTT
TRBJ2-3 | TRBV5-5 | - | - | CASSSGGTGQPQYF | TGTGCCAGCAGCAGCGGGGGGACAGGTCAGCCCCAGTATTTT
TRBJ1-1 | TRBV6-5 | - | - | CTSSLASNTEAFF | TGTACCAGCAGTCTAGCCAGTAACACTGAAGCTTTCTTT
TRBJ2-3 | TRBV6-6 | TRBD2 | - | CATRLAGDPRTDMQYF | TGTGCCACCCGACTAGCGGGAGATCCCCGCACAGATATGCAGTATTTT
TRBJ1-2 | TRBV7-9 | TRBD1 | - | CASSETRDRVNYGYTF | TGTGCCAGTAGCGAGACCCGGGACAGGGTTAACTATGGCTACACCTTC
TRBJ2-6 | TRBV11-2 | - | - | CASSMGGDWGISLSGANVLTF | TGTGCCAGCAGTATGGGGGGAGACTGGGGCATTTCCCTCTCTGGGGCCAACGTCTTGACTTTC
TRBJ2-3 | TRBV11-1 | - | - | CARSSGGSSVGARTDRQYF | TGTGCCAGGAGCTCTGGGGGAAGCTCTGTTGGAGCCCGGACAGATAGGCAGTATTTT
TRBJ2-1 | TRBV6-5 | TRBD2 | - | CASSPWAGGYNEQFF | TGTGCGAGCAGCCCCTGGGCCGGGGGGTACAATGAGCAGTTCTTC
TRBJ2-2 | TRBV11-2 | - | - | CANFITATWTVGTGVLFF | TGTGCCAACTTCATCACCGCTACATGGACGGTGGGGACCGGGGTGCTGTTTTTT
TRBJ2-5 | TRBV7-8 | - | many | CASSLYPLGETQYF | TGTGCCAGCAGCTTATACCCCTTAGGCGAGACCCAGTACTTC